This T cell receptor (beta chain) came from a study of identical twins (dated by TCRdb to 2016 to 2017). For the study in its entirety: The study deep-sequenced TCR alpha and beta repertoires from monozygotic twins, unrelated adults of various ages and cord blood to test whether fetal clonotypes persist. Replicate twin experiments were performed at different times using different library preparation protocols to rule out contamination. What the authors observed across the whole study: Out-of-frame TCR alpha sharing in monozygotic twins was systematically underestimated by recombination models, whereas sharing between unrelated individuals was in agreement with the recombination models. Abundant cord blood beta clonotypes had fewer insertions, young adult naive repertoires showed a similar but weaker trend, and memory repertoires showed no such trend. Because the same donors could not be followed over many years, the conclusions depended on cross-sectional statistical analysis. In beta out-of-frame sequences, excess twin sharing was weaker, because having fewer shared sequences lowered the signal-to-noise ratio. Compared with coincidental sharing between unrelated individuals, out-of-frame TCR alpha sequences shared between twins had an excess of sequences with low generation probability. Invariant T cells such as MAIT and iNKT could partly confound zero-insertion analyses, though diverse VJ usage argued against this for most clonotypes.

A distance of 8 bases separates the germline ends of V and J, which lose 3 bases and 5 bases respectively. There are 13 amino acids in the CDR3, from cysteine to phenylalanine inclusive. The sequence is cut down to CDR3 DNA, 39 bases in frame from base 1. All donors were healthy Caucasians. The protocol used for the library was 5' RACE. The data were produced on an Illumina HiSeq 2000. Template switching added a universal primer binding site, and the final cDNA carried a unique molecular identifier that allowed TCR cDNA molecules to be counted accurately. Specific primers in the conserved constant-segment region were used to synthesize first-strand cDNA for TCR alpha and beta chains. Each cDNA library was double barcoded, with a SMART-Mk sample barcode plus Illumina barcodes, to control for contamination. TruSeq adapter sequences, together with Illumina sample barcodes, were added in two successive PCR steps. Sequencing of the TCR alpha and beta cDNA libraries was done on the Illumina HiSeq platform using custom primers. The source study handled its data this way. Unique molecular identifiers were extracted from raw reads with MiGEC, and CDR3 positions were determined with MiXCR. Recombination models were inferred per individual with the repgenHMM and IGoR tools using an EM algorithm. Shared clonotypes were analyzed with the tcR package in R, and sharing was normalized by the product of cloneset sizes. Out-of-frame nonproductive sequences were analyzed to study raw recombination free of thymic and clonal selection effects. TCRdb reworked the public reads: Q25 trimming with fastp, MiXCR clone assembly, productive beta chains retained. One record per CDR3 amino acid sequence lists the most common genes and DNA. TCRdb, not the original authors, processed these V and J calls. The sample includes 1.5 million to 2 million distinct CDR3 sequences, with roughly a third observed a single time. Together, the top ten hold more than 0.25% of the sample.

This clonotype was seen ten or more times. The antigen it binds to is not known. Per-base qualities were not stored, and no clone one base away is much larger. The sequence links TRBV12-3 or TRBV12-4 to TRBJ2-1; perhaps TRBD1 is the D gene, with 5 bases matching. This receptor was identified in a newborn girl in good health. Sample: cord blood. The DNA sequence is given as TGTGCCAGCAGTTTCGACAGCAACAATGAGCAGTTCTTC. This sequence encodes CASSFDSNNEQFF.